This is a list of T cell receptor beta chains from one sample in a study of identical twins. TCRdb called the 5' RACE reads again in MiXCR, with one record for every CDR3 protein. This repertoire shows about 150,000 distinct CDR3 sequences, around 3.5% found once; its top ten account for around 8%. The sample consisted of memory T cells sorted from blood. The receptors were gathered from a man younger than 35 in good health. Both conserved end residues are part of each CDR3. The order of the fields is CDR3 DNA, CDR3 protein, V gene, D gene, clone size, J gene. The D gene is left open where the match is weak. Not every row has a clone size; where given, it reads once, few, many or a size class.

cdr3_nt: TGTGCCTGGAGTAGAACTAGCGGGAGGGCTGATACGCAGTATTTT
cdr3_aa: CAWSRTSGRADTQYF
v_call: TRBV30
d_call: TRBD2
clone_size: many
j_call: TRBJ2-3

cdr3_nt: TGTGCCAGTAGTATGGGGGGCTACACCGGGGAGCTGTTTTTT
cdr3_aa: CASSMGGYTGELFF
v_call: TRBV19
d_call: .
clone_size: few
j_call: TRBJ2-2

cdr3_nt: TGTGCCAGCAGTGAAACCGAGAACACTGAAGCTTTCTTT
cdr3_aa: CASSETENTEAFF
v_call: TRBV6-1
d_call: .
clone_size: .
j_call: TRBJ1-1

cdr3_nt: TGTGCCAGCAGCTTACAGGCCTACAATGAGCAGTTCTTC
cdr3_aa: CASSLQAYNEQFF
v_call: TRBV11-3
d_call: .
clone_size: many
j_call: TRBJ2-1

cdr3_nt: TGTGCCAGCAGTTGGACAGGGGCTGACCAGCCCCAGCATTTT
cdr3_aa: CASSWTGADQPQHF
v_call: TRBV6-5
d_call: TRBD1
clone_size: many
j_call: TRBJ1-5

cdr3_nt: TGTGCCAGCAGCTGGGGGACTAGCGGGAGGAAAGAGACCCAGTACTTC
cdr3_aa: CASSWGTSGRKETQYF
v_call: TRBV5-4
d_call: TRBD2
clone_size: .
j_call: TRBJ2-5

cdr3_nt: TGCGCCAGCAGCTTGGGGCACGCAGCGGATACGCAGTATTTT
cdr3_aa: CASSLGHAADTQYF
v_call: TRBV5-1
d_call: .
clone_size: few
j_call: TRBJ2-3

cdr3_nt: TGCAGCGTTGCAGTGGTTGGAAACACCATATATTTT
cdr3_aa: CSVAVVGNTIYF
v_call: TRBV29-1
d_call: .
clone_size: many
j_call: TRBJ1-3

cdr3_nt: TGCAGTGCTAGCCAGGCGGGGATCAATGAGCAGTTCTTC
cdr3_aa: CSASQAGINEQFF
v_call: TRBV20-1
d_call: .
clone_size: many
j_call: TRBJ2-1

cdr3_nt: TGTGCCAGCAGCTTGTCCGGGGGTGGCACTGAAGCTTTCTTT
cdr3_aa: CASSLSGGGTEAFF
v_call: TRBV11-1
d_call: .
clone_size: many
j_call: TRBJ1-1

cdr3_nt: TGTGCCAGCTCACCATACTGGGGGCAAGACACCGGGGAGCTGTTTTTT
cdr3_aa: CASSPYWGQDTGELFF
v_call: TRBV18
d_call: .
clone_size: many
j_call: TRBJ2-2

cdr3_nt: TGTGCCAGCAGTCGCAATAGCGGAGATACGCAGTATTTT
cdr3_aa: CASSRNSGDTQYF
v_call: TRBV27
d_call: .
clone_size: many
j_call: TRBJ2-3

cdr3_nt: TGCGCCAGCAGCTTGAGGGCGGAACTACTCACAGATACGCAGTATTTT
cdr3_aa: CASSLRAELLTDTQYF
v_call: TRBV5-1
d_call: .
clone_size: many
j_call: TRBJ2-3

cdr3_nt: TGTGCCAGCTCTCCTGATCCGGGACAGGGGATCAAAAACATTCAGTACTTC
cdr3_aa: CASSPDPGQGIKNIQYF
v_call: TRBV18
d_call: TRBD1
clone_size: many
j_call: TRBJ2-4

cdr3_nt: TGCGCCAGCAGCTTGGAAGGGCTAAAATACAATGAGCAGTTCTTC
cdr3_aa: CASSLEGLKYNEQFF
v_call: TRBV5-1
d_call: .
clone_size: many
j_call: TRBJ2-1

cdr3_nt: TGCGCCAGCAGCTTGGGAACATCGGGGGGGACGTTGAACACTGAAGCTTTCTTT
cdr3_aa: CASSLGTSGGTLNTEAFF
v_call: TRBV5-1
d_call: .
clone_size: .
j_call: TRBJ1-1

cdr3_nt: TGTGCCATCATAAATCAGGGGAATGAAAAACTGTTTTTT
cdr3_aa: CAIINQGNEKLFF
v_call: TRBV10-3
d_call: .
clone_size: many
j_call: TRBJ1-4

cdr3_nt: TGTGCCAGCATAATGGGGACGTACGAGCAGTACTTC
cdr3_aa: CASIMGTYEQYF
v_call: TRBV3-1
d_call: .
clone_size: many
j_call: TRBJ2-7

cdr3_nt: TGTGCCAGCAGCTCGGTGGGACTAGCTCAGGAGACCCAGTACTTC
cdr3_aa: CASSSVGLAQETQYF
v_call: TRBV5-5
d_call: TRBD2
clone_size: many
j_call: TRBJ2-5

cdr3_nt: TGCGCCAGCAGCTCGGGACTAGCGGGAGGGATGGAGCAGTTCTTC
cdr3_aa: CASSSGLAGGMEQFF
v_call: TRBV5-1
d_call: TRBD2
clone_size: many
j_call: TRBJ2-1

cdr3_nt: TGTGCCAGCAGGGTCGACAGGAACAATCAGCCCCAGCATTTT
cdr3_aa: CASRVDRNNQPQHF
v_call: TRBV12-3/TRBV12-4
d_call: .
clone_size: many
j_call: TRBJ1-5

cdr3_nt: TGTGCCAGCAGTTCTCACGGGGTGACCTATAATTCACCCCTCCACTTT
cdr3_aa: CASSSHGVTYNSPLHF
v_call: TRBV12-3/TRBV12-4
d_call: .
clone_size: many
j_call: TRBJ1-6

cdr3_nt: TGCGCCAGCAGCTTCTCCAGGGCCCTCACCGGGGAGCTGTTTTTT
cdr3_aa: CASSFSRALTGELFF
v_call: TRBV5-1
d_call: .
clone_size: many
j_call: TRBJ2-2

cdr3_nt: TGTGCCTGGATGGTTGGGTCGCGGCAGTTCTTC
cdr3_aa: CAWMVGSRQFF
v_call: TRBV30
d_call: .
clone_size: few
j_call: TRBJ2-1

cdr3_nt: TGCAGTGCTACCCAACCCGGGTTGAACAATGAGCAGTTCTTC
cdr3_aa: CSATQPGLNNEQFF
v_call: TRBV20-1
d_call: .
clone_size: many
j_call: TRBJ2-1

cdr3_nt: TGCAGTGCTAGAATCGACGGCCCCTACGAGCAGTACTTC
cdr3_aa: CSARIDGPYEQYF
v_call: TRBV20-1
d_call: .
clone_size: many
j_call: TRBJ2-7

cdr3_nt: TGTGCCAGCAGCAATAGATCCCCCAGATCCAACCAAGAGACCCAGTACTTC
cdr3_aa: CASSNRSPRSNQETQYF
v_call: TRBV11-2
d_call: .
clone_size: many
j_call: TRBJ2-5

cdr3_nt: TGCAGTGCTAGATTTATACCGGGACTAGCTAGCACAGATACGCAGTATTTT
cdr3_aa: CSARFIPGLASTDTQYF
v_call: TRBV20-1
d_call: TRBD2
clone_size: .
j_call: TRBJ2-3

cdr3_nt: TGCGCCAGCGGACCTATCGGGACAGGGAGCTATGGCTACACCTTC
cdr3_aa: CASGPIGTGSYGYTF
v_call: TRBV5-1
d_call: TRBD1
clone_size: many
j_call: TRBJ1-2

cdr3_nt: TGCGCCAGCAGTTACTTGGGACAAGGGAACACTGAAGCTTTCTTT
cdr3_aa: CASSYLGQGNTEAFF
v_call: TRBV5-1
d_call: .
clone_size: many
j_call: TRBJ1-1

cdr3_nt: TGTGCCAGCAGCTTAGGGGACGGGACGACTAGCGGGGAAACCTACGAGCAGTACTTC
cdr3_aa: CASSLGDGTTSGETYEQYF
v_call: TRBV7-8
d_call: TRBD2
clone_size: many
j_call: TRBJ2-7

cdr3_nt: TGTGCCAGCAGCCTGACAGGGGCCTACTACAATGAGCAGTTCTTC
cdr3_aa: CASSLTGAYYNEQFF
v_call: TRBV7-2
d_call: TRBD1
clone_size: many
j_call: TRBJ2-1

cdr3_nt: TGTGCCAGCAGCCTCGCCCCCAGCAAGACCTATGGCTACACCTTC
cdr3_aa: CASSLAPSKTYGYTF
v_call: TRBV11-2
d_call: .
clone_size: many
j_call: TRBJ1-2

cdr3_nt: TGTGCCAGCAGGGGACTAGATGCTCAGCCCCAGCATTTT
cdr3_aa: CASRGLDAQPQHF
v_call: TRBV12-3/TRBV12-4
d_call: .
clone_size: many
j_call: TRBJ1-5

cdr3_nt: TGCAGCGTCCCGATAGAAGGACAGGGCCGCACAGATACGCAGTATTTT
cdr3_aa: CSVPIEGQGRTDTQYF
v_call: TRBV29-1
d_call: TRBD1
clone_size: many
j_call: TRBJ2-3

cdr3_nt: TGTGCCAGTAGCCCACAGGGGGCCAGGGAGACCCAGTACTTC
cdr3_aa: CASSPQGARETQYF
v_call: TRBV19
d_call: TRBD1
clone_size: many
j_call: TRBJ2-5

cdr3_nt: TGTGCCAGCAGTCCCACCCGGGACTCAATACGGCAGTTCTTC
cdr3_aa: CASSPTRDSIRQFF
v_call: TRBV6-1
d_call: .
clone_size: many
j_call: TRBJ2-1

cdr3_nt: TGTGCCAGCAGTTACTCGACCCCCCGGTCTGAAGCTTTCTTT
cdr3_aa: CASSYSTPRSEAFF
v_call: TRBV6-2/TRBV6-3
d_call: .
clone_size: .
j_call: TRBJ1-1

cdr3_nt: TGCAGTGCTAGAGTAACCCCAGAAGCACCCCTCCACTTT
cdr3_aa: CSARVTPEAPLHF
v_call: TRBV20-1
d_call: .
clone_size: many
j_call: TRBJ1-6

cdr3_nt: TGTGCCACCCTCGACCTCAATACAGGGGTAGGTAATCAGCCCCAGCATTTT
cdr3_aa: CATLDLNTGVGNQPQHF
v_call: TRBV15
d_call: TRBD1
clone_size: many
j_call: TRBJ1-5

cdr3_nt: TGCAGTGCTAGAGATAGCGGGACCTTAGGGGATGAGCAGTTCTTC
cdr3_aa: CSARDSGTLGDEQFF
v_call: TRBV20-1
d_call: TRBD2
clone_size: many
j_call: TRBJ2-1

cdr3_nt: TGTGCCTGGAGTAACCAGGGTAATTCACCCCTCCACTTT
cdr3_aa: CAWSNQGNSPLHF
v_call: TRBV30
d_call: .
clone_size: few
j_call: TRBJ1-6